This T cell receptor (beta chain) was sequenced during a study of spatial heterogeneity in lung cancer (dated by TCRdb to 2018 to 2020). For context, the study as a whole: More beta-chain than alpha-chain transcripts were consistently detected, likely reflecting higher beta-chain transcript abundance. In non-small cell lung cancer, the study quantitatively compared TCR alpha and beta repertoires across several tumor regions, matched nontumor lung, and blood. At surgery, both alpha and beta chains were TCR-sequenced in approximately 210 tumor regions, about 64 matched nontumor lung samples and 50 to 60 PBMC samples. In the raw uncorrected reads, each unique combination of TCR and UMI appeared on average more than ten times. In tumor regions, TCR transcript counts showed a strong correlation with a T cell transcriptional module score derived from matched bulk RNA-seq. The study linked features of the TCR repertoire to counts of nonsynonymous mutations, which were determined by whole-exome sequencing of tumor tissue.

After removal of 3 bases from V and 8 bases from J, the junction retains 9 bases not matched to a gene. CDR1 and CDR2 (MNHNS, SASEGT) derive from the germline V gene. The CDR3, cysteine through phenylalanine, is 14 amino acids long. Of the read, only the CDR3 DNA is kept; its 42 bases are in frame from base 1. In the paper's terms, the time point label means: sample taken at primary tumor resection. The donors were more than 60 patients from the lung TRACERx cohort who had early-stage, untreated non-small cell lung cancer. For TCR sequencing, whole RNA was extracted from tumor and nontumor lung tissue, or from cryopreserved PBMC samples, and no cell sorting was done. Only patients with enough RNA available from two or more tumor regions were chosen for TCR sequencing. Tumor and adjacent nontumor lung specimens were reviewed by a lung pathologist before selection. To prepare the library, 5' RACE was applied. The instrument given in TCRdb is NextSeq 500. To allow correction of PCR and sequencing errors, the TCR library protocol tagged every TCR cDNA molecule with a unique molecular identifier. The original methods were these. Decombinator tools were used for TCR identification, UMI-based error correction and CDR3 extraction. Expanded TCRs were defined as those above a frequency of 2 per 1,000, corresponding to the top 1% of the tumor frequency distribution. Expanded tumor TCRs statistically deemed absent (corrected P<0.05) from at least one tumor region were classed as regional, and all other expanded tumor TCRs were classed as ubiquitous. Renyi diversity was computed with the R vegan package after each repertoire had been subsampled 100 times to 5,000 TCRs. To build CDR3 similarity networks, amino acid triplet string-kernel similarity was used, and CDR3s were connected when their pairwise similarity was above 0.82. TCRdb cleaned the public reads at Q25 with fastp, built clones with MiXCR and kept in-frame beta chains. Every CDR3 protein is listed once, alongside the most common genes and DNA of its rows. These V and J calls derive from TCRdb rather than the authors' analysis. The sample data list some 10,000 distinct CDR3 sequences, and 4% to 6.5% of these were observed just once. The ten largest make up approximately 13% of the sample.

This clonotype is regarded as medium-sized (0.01 to 0.1%). What antigen it recognizes has not been identified. Qualities for individual bases were not recorded, and no much larger clone is one base off. This beta chain is an unintended read in a library built for alpha chains; its size means little. Beyond this particular receptor, the publication reports: The count of ubiquitous expanded TCRs correlated with the count of ubiquitous nonsynonymous mutations, and the count of regional expanded TCRs correlated with the count of regional nonsynonymous mutations. TCR-seq was estimated to cover only approximately 6.3% of tumor T cells for alpha chains and 13% to 15% for beta chains. Additional single-cell paired TCR alpha and beta sequencing was considered necessary to confirm, at a functional level, the hypothesis that regional TCRs recognize regional mutations. The number of expanded intratumoral alpha and beta TCRs correlated with the tumor nonsynonymous mutation count.

The chain is made from TRBV6-1 and TRBJ1-2, and 7 bases in between align with TRBD1. Sample: lung tumor tissue, taken at surgery. This clonotype was sampled from a male donor with early-stage non-small cell lung cancer. This receptor carries the CDR3 CASSEGQRLTGYTF. In nucleotides, the sequence is TGTGCCAGCAGTGAGGGACAGCGTCTGACCGGCTACACCTTC.